This T cell receptor (beta chain) appears in the sequencing data of a study of T cell responses to AZD1222 COVID-19 vaccine. The repertoire was sequenced with immunoSEQ multiplex PCR; TCRdb's copy has only in-frame clones and lacks some. The sample gives some 140,000 clones, 80% to 90% of which show up once; 1.5% to 2% is in the top ten. The CDR3 spans 10 residues. V was clipped by 4 bases and J by 16 bases, with 11 bases between them. Germline V gene sequence: CDR1 MNHEY, CDR2 SVGAGI. The gene calls are TRBV6-5 and TRBJ2-4; D call uncertain. This TCR was sampled from an adult in good health. The sample was peripheral blood, taken on day 0 of AZD1222 vaccination. In nucleotides, the CDR3 is TGTGCCAGCAGTTCGGACGGCCGATACTTC. Protein product: CASSSDGRYF.